This T cell receptor (beta chain) is drawn from a study of blood T cell repertoires in COVID-19. Trimming removed 1 base from V and 2 bases from J, with 14 bases in between. The germline CDR1 and CDR2 sequences are SGDLS and YYNGEE. The CDR3 extends over 16 amino acids. TCRdb's copy holds only in-frame clones and misses some; the assay was immunoSEQ multiplex PCR. The sample records 250,000 to 350,000 clones, about nine tenths being singletons. The sequenced sample consisted of peripheral blood. The rearrangement uses TRBV9 and TRBJ2-3; TRBD2 is a possible D gene (6 bases). The TCR originated in a woman in her forties or fifties who had recovered from COVID-19. The CDR3: CASSVYERANTDTQYF. CDR3 bases: TGTGCCAGCAGCGTATACGAGCGGGCGAACACAGATACGCAGTATTTT.